This T cell receptor beta chain was sequenced in a study of blood T cell repertoires in COVID-19. Study-level background: Sources were T cells, B-cell-depleted T cells, or PBMCs; the material itself was cDNA or gDNA.

In the original processing: Counts of nucleated cells, estimated from reference gene primer amplification, were obtained. TCRdb's table, derived via immunoSEQ multiplex PCR, lists solely in-frame clones and lacks some. V and J calls and clone size are given by that table; D and trimming were obtained from the DNA. The repertoire holds almost 250,000 clones, with almost 85% as singletons. Trimming removed 10 bases from V and 8 bases from J, with 17 bases in between. Germline CDR1 reads MNHEY; CDR2 reads SVGAGI. The CDR3 totals 12 residues. The specimen sequenced was PBMCs or T cells enriched from blood (not recorded which). The chain recombines TRBV6-5 with TRBJ1-2; D not certain. This clonotype originated in a woman aged 45-60 years with acute COVID-19. Here the CDR3 DNA reads TGTGCCACGCGTGGGCCGACGGGGGGCTACACCTTC. This codes for CATRGPTGGYTF.